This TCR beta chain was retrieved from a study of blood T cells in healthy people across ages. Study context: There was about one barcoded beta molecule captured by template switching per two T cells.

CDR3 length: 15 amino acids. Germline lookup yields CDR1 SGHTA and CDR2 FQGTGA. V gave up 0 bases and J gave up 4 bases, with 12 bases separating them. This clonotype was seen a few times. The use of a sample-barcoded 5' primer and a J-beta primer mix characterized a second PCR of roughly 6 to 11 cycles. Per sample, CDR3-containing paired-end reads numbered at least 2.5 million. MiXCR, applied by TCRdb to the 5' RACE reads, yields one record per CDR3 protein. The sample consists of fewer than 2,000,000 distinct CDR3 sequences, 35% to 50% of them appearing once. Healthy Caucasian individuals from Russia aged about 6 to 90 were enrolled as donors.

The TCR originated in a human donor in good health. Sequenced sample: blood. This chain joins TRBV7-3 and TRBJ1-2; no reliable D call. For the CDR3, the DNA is TGTGCCAGCAGCTTAACTGGATTTGAGGGCTATGGCTACACCTTC. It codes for CASSLTGFEGYGYTF.